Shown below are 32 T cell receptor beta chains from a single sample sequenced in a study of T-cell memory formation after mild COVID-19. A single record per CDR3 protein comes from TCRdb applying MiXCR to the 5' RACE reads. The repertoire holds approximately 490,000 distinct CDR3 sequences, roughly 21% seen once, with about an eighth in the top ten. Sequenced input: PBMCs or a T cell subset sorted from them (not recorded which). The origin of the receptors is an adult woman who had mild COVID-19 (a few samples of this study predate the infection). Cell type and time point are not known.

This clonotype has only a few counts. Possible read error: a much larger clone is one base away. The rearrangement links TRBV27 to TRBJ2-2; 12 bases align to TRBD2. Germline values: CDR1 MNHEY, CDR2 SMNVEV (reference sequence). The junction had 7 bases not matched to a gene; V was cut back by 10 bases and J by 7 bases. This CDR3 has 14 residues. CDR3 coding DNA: TGTGCCATCAGACTAGCGGGAGCGGACGGGGAGCTGTTTTTT. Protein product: CAIRLAGADGELFF.

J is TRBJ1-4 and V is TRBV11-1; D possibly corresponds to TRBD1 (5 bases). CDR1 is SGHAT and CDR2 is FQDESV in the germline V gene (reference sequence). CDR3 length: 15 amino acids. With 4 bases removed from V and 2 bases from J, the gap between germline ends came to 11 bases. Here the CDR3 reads CASSWGIWTNEKLFF. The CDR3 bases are TGTGCCAGCAGCTGGGGGATATGGACTAATGAAAAACTGTTTTTT. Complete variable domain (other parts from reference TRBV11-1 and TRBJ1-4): EAEVAQSPRYKITEKSQAVAFWCDPISGHATLYWYRQILGQGPELLVQFQDESVVDDSQLPKDRFSAERLKGVDSTLKIQPAELGDSAMYLCASSWGIWTNEKLFFGSGTQLSVL.

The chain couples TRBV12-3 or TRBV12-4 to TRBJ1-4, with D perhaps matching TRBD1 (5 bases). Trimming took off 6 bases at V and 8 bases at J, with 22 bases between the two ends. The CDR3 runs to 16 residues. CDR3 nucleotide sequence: TGTGCCAGCAGCGACCGGCAGGGTATGGCCAGGGAAAAACTGTTTTTT. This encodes CASSDRQGMAREKLFF.

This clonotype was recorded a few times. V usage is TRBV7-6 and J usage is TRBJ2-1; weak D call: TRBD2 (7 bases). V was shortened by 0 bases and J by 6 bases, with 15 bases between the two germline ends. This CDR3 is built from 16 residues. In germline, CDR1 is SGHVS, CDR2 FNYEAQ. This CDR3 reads CASSLATRGPPNEQFF. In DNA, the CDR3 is TGTGCCAGCAGCTTAGCTACGCGGGGGCCGCCCAATGAGCAGTTCTTC.

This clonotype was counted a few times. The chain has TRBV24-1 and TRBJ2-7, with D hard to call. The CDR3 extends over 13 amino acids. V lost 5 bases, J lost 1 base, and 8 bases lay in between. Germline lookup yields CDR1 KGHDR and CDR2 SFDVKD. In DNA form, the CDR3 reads TGTGCCACCAGTGCTTCCTCGTCCTACGAGCAGTACTTC. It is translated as CATSASSSYEQYF.

The CDR3 DNA reads TGTGCCAGTAGTATCGGGGGGGTGCTCGCGGGAGAGTCTGAGCAGTTCTTC. Protein sequence: CASSIGGVLAGESEQFF. V and J are TRBV19 and TRBJ2-1, with 8 bases lining up with TRBD2. V gave up 3 bases and J gave up 9 bases; unmatched junction bases: 16. The CDR3 has 17 amino acids. Germline V lookup: CDR1 LNHDA, CDR2 SQIVND (reference sequence).

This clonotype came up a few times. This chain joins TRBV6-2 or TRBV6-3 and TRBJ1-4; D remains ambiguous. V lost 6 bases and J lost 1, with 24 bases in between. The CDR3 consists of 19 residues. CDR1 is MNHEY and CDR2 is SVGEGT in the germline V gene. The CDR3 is CASSKYGLISAGTNEKLFF. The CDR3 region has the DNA TGTGCCAGCAGCAAATACGGCCTCATTTCGGCGGGAACTAATGAAAAACTGTTTTTT.

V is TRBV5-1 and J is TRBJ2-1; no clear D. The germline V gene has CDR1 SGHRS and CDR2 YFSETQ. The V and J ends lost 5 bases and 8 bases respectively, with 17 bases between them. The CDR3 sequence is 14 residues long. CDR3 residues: CASRRPGRIDEQFF. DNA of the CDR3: TGCGCCAGCAGGCGTCCGGGTAGGATCGATGAGCAGTTCTTC.

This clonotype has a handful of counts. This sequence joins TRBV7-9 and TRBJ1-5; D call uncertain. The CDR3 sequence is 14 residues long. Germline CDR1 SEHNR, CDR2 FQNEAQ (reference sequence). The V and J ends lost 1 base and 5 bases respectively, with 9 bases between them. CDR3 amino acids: CASSLELADQPQHF. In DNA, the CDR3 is TGTGCCAGCAGCTTAGAATTGGCAGATCAGCCCCAGCATTTT.

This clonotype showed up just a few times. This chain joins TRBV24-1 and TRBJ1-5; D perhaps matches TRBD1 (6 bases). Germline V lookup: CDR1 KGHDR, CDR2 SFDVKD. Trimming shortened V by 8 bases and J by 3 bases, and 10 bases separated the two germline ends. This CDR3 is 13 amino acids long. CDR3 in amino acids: CATNREINQPQHF. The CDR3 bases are TGTGCCACCAACAGGGAGATCAATCAGCCCCAGCATTTT.

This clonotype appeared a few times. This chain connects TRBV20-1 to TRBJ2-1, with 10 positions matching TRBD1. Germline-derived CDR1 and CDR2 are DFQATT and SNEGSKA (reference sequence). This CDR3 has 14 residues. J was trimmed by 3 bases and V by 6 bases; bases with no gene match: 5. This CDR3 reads CSAQGQGFYNEQFF. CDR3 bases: TGCAGTGCCCAGGGACAGGGGTTCTACAATGAGCAGTTCTTC.

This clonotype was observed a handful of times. The CDR3 sequence: CASSLIPPGELFF. In nucleotides, the CDR3 is TGCGCCAGCAGCTTGATTCCCCCCGGGGAGCTGTTTTTT. This chain uses TRBV5-1 with TRBJ2-2, with no clear D. V lost 1 base and J lost 6, with 7 bases in between. Germline V gene sequence: CDR1 SGHRS, CDR2 YFSETQ. This CDR3 comprises 13 residues.

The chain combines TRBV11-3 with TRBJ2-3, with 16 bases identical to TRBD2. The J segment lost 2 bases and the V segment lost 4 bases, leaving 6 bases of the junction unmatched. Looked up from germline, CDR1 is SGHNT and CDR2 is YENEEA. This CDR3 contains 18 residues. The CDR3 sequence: CASSSSGLAGGNTDTQYF. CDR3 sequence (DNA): TGTGCCAGCAGCTCATCGGGACTAGCGGGAGGGAACACAGATACGCAGTATTTT.

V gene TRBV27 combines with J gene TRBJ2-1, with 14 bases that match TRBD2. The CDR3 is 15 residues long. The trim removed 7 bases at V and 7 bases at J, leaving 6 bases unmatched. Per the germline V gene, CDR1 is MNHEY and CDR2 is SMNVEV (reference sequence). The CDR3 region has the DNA TGTGCCAGCACCCCCGGGACTAGCGGGAGTAATGAGCAGTTCTTC. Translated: CASTPGTSGSNEQFF.

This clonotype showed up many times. The CDR3 DNA sequence: TGCGCCAGCAGCCAAGTGCTCTTAGATACGCAGTATTTT. Its protein product is CASSQVLLDTQYF. The chain joins TRBV4-3 to TRBJ2-3; D unclear. The CDR3 runs to 13 residues. The germline V gene encodes CDR1 LGHNA and CDR2 YSLEER. Trimming removed 1 base from V and 5 bases from J, with 7 bases in between.

DNA of the CDR3: TGTGCCAGCAGCGAGGGAGGGGAGCGGCATAAAACGCAGTATTTT. Encoded protein: CASSEGGERHKTQYF. The chain recombines TRBV9 with TRBJ2-3, with TRBD2 identical over 7 bases. The CDR3 consists of 15 residues. Germline-derived CDR1 and CDR2 are SGDLS and YYNGEE. V dropped 3 bases and J dropped 9; count of bases not matched to a gene: 13.

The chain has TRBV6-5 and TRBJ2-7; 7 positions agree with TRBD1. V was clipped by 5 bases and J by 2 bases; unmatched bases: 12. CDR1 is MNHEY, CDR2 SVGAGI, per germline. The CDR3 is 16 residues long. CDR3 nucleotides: TGTGCCAGCAGTCATAAACCGGGACAGCCAACCTACGAGCAGTACTTC. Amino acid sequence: CASSHKPGQPTYEQYF.

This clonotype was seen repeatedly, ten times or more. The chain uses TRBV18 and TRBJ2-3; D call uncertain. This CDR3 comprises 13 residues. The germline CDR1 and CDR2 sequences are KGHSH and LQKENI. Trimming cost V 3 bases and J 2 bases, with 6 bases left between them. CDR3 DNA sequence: TGTGCCAGCTCACCCCGTCCCACAGATACGCAGTATTTT. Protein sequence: CASSPRPTDTQYF.

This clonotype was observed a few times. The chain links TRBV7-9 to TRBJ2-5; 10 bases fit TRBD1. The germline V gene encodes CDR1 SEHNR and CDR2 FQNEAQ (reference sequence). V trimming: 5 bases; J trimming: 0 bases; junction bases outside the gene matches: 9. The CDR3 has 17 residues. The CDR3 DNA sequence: TGTGCCAGCAGCACCCGGGACAGGGGCCCGTACCAAGAGACCCAGTACTTC. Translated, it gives CASSTRDRGPYQETQYF.

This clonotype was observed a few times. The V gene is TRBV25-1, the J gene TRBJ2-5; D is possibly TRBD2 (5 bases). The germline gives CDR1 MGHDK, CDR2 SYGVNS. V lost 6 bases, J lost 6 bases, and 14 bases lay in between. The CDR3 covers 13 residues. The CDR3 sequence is CASRSEGIKTQYF. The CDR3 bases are TGTGCCAGCAGGTCAGAGGGTATCAAGACCCAGTACTTC. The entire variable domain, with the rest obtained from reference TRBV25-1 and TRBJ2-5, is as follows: EADIYQTPRYLVIGTGKKITLECSQTMGHDKMYWYQQDPGMELHLIHYSYGVNSTEKGDLSSESTVSRIRTEHFPLTLESARPSHTSQYLCASRSEGIKTQYFGPGTRLLVL.

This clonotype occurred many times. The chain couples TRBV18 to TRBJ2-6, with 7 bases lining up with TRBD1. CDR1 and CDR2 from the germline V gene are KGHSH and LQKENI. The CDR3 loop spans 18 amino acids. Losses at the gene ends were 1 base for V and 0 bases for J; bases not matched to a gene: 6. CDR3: CASSPRTGALSGANVLTF. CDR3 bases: TGTGCCAGCTCACCACGAACAGGGGCTCTCTCTGGGGCCAACGTCCTGACTTTC.

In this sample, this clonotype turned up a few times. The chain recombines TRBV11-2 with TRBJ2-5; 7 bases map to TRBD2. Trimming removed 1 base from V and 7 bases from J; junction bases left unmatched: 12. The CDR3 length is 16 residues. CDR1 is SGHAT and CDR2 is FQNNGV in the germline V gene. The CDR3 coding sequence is TGTGCCAGCAGCTTAGGGGGGGGACTGCCGGGGTGGACCCAGTACTTC. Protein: CASSLGGGLPGWTQYF.

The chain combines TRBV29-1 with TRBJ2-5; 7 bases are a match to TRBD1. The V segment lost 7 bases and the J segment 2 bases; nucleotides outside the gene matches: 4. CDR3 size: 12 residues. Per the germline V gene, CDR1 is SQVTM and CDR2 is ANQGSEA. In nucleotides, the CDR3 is TGCAGCGCCGGACAGGTTCAAGAGACCCAGTACTTC. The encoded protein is CSAGQVQETQYF.

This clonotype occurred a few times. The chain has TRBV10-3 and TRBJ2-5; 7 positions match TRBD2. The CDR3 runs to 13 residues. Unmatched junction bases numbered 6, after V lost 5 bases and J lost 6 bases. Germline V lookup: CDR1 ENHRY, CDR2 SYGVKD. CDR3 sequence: CAISPGGVKTQYF. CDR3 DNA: TGTGCCATCAGTCCGGGGGGAGTGAAGACCCAGTACTTC.

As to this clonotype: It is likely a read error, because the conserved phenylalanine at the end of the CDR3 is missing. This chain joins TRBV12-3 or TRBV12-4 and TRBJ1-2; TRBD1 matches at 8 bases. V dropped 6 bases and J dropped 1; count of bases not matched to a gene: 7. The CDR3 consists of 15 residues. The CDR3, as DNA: TGTGCCAGCAGGTCGTTGACAGGGGTTAACTATGGCTACACCTTA. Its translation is CASRSLTGVNYGYTL.

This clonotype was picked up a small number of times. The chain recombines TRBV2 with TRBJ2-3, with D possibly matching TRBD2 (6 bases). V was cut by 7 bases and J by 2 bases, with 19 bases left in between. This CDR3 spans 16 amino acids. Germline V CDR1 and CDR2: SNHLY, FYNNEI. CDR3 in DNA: TGTGCCAGCATCCAAAATAGCGGTACCCCCACAGATACGCAGTATTTT. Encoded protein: CASIQNSGTPTDTQYF.

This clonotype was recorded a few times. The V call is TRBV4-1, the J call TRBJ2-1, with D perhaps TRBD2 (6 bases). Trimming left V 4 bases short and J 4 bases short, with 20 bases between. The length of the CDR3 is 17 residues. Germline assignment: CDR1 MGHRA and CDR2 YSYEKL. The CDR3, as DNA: TGCGCCAGCAGCCGGGCTGTTGGTAGCGGACGTTACAATGAGCAGTTCTTC. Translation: CASSRAVGSGRYNEQFF.

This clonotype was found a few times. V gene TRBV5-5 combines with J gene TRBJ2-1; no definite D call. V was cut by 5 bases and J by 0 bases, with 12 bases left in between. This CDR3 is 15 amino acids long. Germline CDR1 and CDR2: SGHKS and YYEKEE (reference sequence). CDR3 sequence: CASSSDSDSYNEQFF. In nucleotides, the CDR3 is TGTGCCAGCAGTTCAGACTCGGACTCCTACAATGAGCAGTTCTTC.

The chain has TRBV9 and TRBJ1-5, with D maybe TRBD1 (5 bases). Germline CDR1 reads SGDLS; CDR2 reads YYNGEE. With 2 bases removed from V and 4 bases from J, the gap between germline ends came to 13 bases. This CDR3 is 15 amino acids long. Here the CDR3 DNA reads TGTGCCAGCAGCGTCGCGGGGGGTACAAATCAGCCCCAGCATTTT. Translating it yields CASSVAGGTNQPQHF.

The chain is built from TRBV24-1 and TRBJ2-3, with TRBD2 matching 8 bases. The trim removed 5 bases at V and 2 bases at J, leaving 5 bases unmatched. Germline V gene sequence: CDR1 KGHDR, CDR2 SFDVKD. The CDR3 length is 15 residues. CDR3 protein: CATSAASGYTDTQYF. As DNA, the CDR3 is TGTGCCACCAGTGCGGCTAGCGGGTACACAGATACGCAGTATTTT.

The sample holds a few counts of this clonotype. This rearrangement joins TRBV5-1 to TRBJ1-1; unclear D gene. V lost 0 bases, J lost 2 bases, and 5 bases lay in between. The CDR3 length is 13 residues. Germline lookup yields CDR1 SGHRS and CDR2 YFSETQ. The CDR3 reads CASSLVTNTEAFF. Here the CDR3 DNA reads TGCGCCAGCAGCTTGGTTACTAACACTGAAGCTTTCTTT.

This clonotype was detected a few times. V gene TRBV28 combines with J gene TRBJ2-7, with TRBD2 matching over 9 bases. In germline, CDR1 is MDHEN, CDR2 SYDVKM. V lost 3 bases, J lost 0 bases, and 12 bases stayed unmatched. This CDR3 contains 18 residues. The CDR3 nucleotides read TGTGCCAGCAGTTTCCCCCTGGTTCTAGCGGGGCCCTCCTACGAGCAGTACTTC. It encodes CASSFPLVLAGPSYEQYF.